This T cell receptor (beta chain) is drawn from a study of OX40 agonist ivuxolimab in advanced cancers. Some clones are missing from TCRdb's copy, which holds only in-frame ones; the method was immunoSEQ multiplex PCR. The sample includes some 86,000 clones, approximately 85% seen only once; the top ten take over 3%. Exclusion applied to patients with autoimmune disease history or systemic immunosuppression. CDR1 and CDR2 (germline): GTSNPN, SVGIG (reference sequence). Trimming took off 5 bases at V and 6 bases at J, with 16 bases between the two ends. The CDR3 is made up of 13 amino acids. Points on this clone: Its antigen is not identified.

Notes on the study in general: Both blood CD4+ and CD8+ T cells showed clonal growth by week 6 at 0.1 to 3.0 mg/kg. Which antigen the expanded peripheral T cells recognized is unknown. With doses of 0.1-3.0 mg/kg, partial responders showed among the lowest clonal expansion.

Sequencing used CD4+ or CD8+ T cells sorted from blood, obtained in a trial of the OX40 agonist ivuxolimab. The source is an adult with an advanced solid tumor such as melanoma, head and neck, liver or kidney cancer. The rearrangement links TRBV30 to TRBJ1-1; D remains ambiguous. CDR3 DNA: TGTGCCTGGGGTCGGCGCAGTAACTCTGAAGCTTTCTTT. Amino acids: CAWGRRSNSEAFF.